This TCR beta chain was identified during a study of shared clonotypes between healthy human individuals (dated by TCRdb to the early 2020s). Describing the broader study: The cohort included three men and a couple of women between 18 and 49 years of age. Each donor's leukapheresis produced roughly between roughly 0.85 and 10 billion PBMCs. Libraries were prepared and TCR repertoires were sequenced by different laboratories using diverse techniques, in order to increase sequencing depth and limit assay-specific biases. To estimate repertoire size and how much clonotype sharing occurs between individuals, the study deeply sequenced the blood TCR repertoires of 5 or 6 healthy adults. For each donor, CD4 naive and CD4 memory were each run on three plates, CD8 naive on two plates, and CD8 memory on one plate. Overall study results and their limits: Even with the large sequencing depth, rarefaction of the sorted-subset datasets indicated that sequencing was incomplete. Based on pairwise subsampling, the degree of clonotype sharing among donors was expected to be affected by sequencing depth. Larger estimated clonotype richness was generally found for naive subsets than for memory subsets. Across several donors, approximately 5% of naive CD4, roughly 3.3% of naive CD8, 2% to 2.5% of memory CD4, and approximately 0.4% of memory CD8 clonotypes were shared. The genetic and exposure-history diversity represented was limited by the small number of donors. Sampling was limited to blood, and TCR repertoires in tissue likely differ from TCR repertoires in blood. Compared with non-shared clonotypes, clonotypes shared by all four sorted-subset donors had higher generation probabilities.

TCR CDR3 regions were amplified from genomic DNA by multiplex PCR using the deep immunoSEQ assay. Extracted genomic DNA from each cell subset was distributed evenly across all wells of several immunoSEQ 96-well plates, and each plate was treated as a replicate. Each replicate PCR for sorted subsets received about 210 ng genomic DNA, equal to tens of thousands of T cell genomes. The purified libraries were quantified using a Qubit 3.0 fluorometer, sized with a Bioanalyzer 2100, and then quantified again using the KAPA Library Quantification kit. Every immunoSEQ 96-well plate was sequenced on a dedicated single-read 150-cycle Illumina NextSeq 550 flow cell. On the study's bioinformatics: Because the immunoSEQ output held only junctional sequences and lacked quality scores, the filtering could not match the filtering applied to full-length reads. Sequences were annotated with PyIR, a Python wrapper for IgBLAST v1.9, using IMGT germline references to assign V/J genes and CDR3. Reads with weak V/J assignments (E-value above 1e-6), missing CDR3, stop codons, out-of-frame junctions, or ambiguous translated residues were removed. V3J clonotypes were defined as sequences sharing the same inferred V gene, J gene, and CDR3 amino acid sequence. To compute the percentage overlap between repertoires, the number of shared unique clonotypes was divided by the size of the smaller repertoire. Richness of each repertoire was evaluated using RTK rarefaction, the Chao1 estimator, and Recon v2.1 estimates of unobserved clonotypes. OLGA was used to compute generation probabilities for all TCRbeta clonotypes that the gDNA method yielded from several donors. Here the immuneACCESS table is served through TCRdb, limited to in-frame sequences with V and J called. Missing clones are a known gap in these copies; in checked studies unresolved V genes cover under half, and the rest lacks a known reason. Clone size and V and J calls were adopted from that table, with D and trimming inferred from the DNA. Across this sample there are around 720,000 clones, with around 73% seen only once. The top ten clones comprise around 1.8% of the sample.

As concerns this clone: It has no known antigen specificity. One base away there is no much larger clone; base qualities are not given. The sample holds other DNA sequences that translate to the same CDR3.

The donors were healthy, HIV-negative adults with no recently reported acute infections or vaccinations. Only Caucasian adults living in Nashville, Tennessee, USA were represented among the donors. CD4+ T cells were enriched through magnetic negative selection, after which naive cells were positively selected on CD45RA and the remaining negative fraction served as the memory subset. Blood was collected by leukapheresis, and PBMCs were isolated by Ficoll-Histopaque density gradient centrifugation and then cryopreserved in liquid nitrogen vapor phase. Purity and quantity of every magnetically sorted T cell population were checked by analytical flow cytometry. Genomic DNA was isolated from each sorted fraction and quantified by UV absorbance on a Nanodrop 2000c. The sequencing input was memory CD4+ T cells sorted from blood. This specimen's cell subset or site label, per the study, means: CD45RA-negative fraction. This receptor was obtained from a woman under 40 in good health.

CDR3 sequence: CASSLGYRGHTEAFF. The DNA sequence is given as TGTGCCAGCAGCTTAGGATACAGGGGACACACTGAAGCTTTCTTT. The chain is encoded by TRBV7-8 joined to TRBJ1-1; TRBD1 matches 7 bases in the middle. V is cut back by 1 base and J by 3 bases, with 5 bases in the junction unmatched. The CDR3 runs 15 residues from the cysteine to the phenylalanine. The retained sequence is limited to the CDR3, 45 bases, with the frame set at the first base. For CDR1 and CDR2, the germline V gene lists SGHVS and FQNEAQ. The CDR3, completed at both ends by the reference TRBV7-8 and TRBJ1-1 genes, gives the full variable domain GAGVSQSPRYKVAKRGQDVALRCDPISGHVSLFWYQQALGQGPEFLTYFQNEAQLDKSGLPSDRFFAERPEGSVSTLKIQRTQQEDSAVYLCASSLGYRGHTEAFFGQGTRLTVV.